Listed here are 27 T cell receptor beta chains from one sample, sequenced in a study of cytomegalovirus exposure and HLA in healthy donors. The PCR had 60 Vbeta and 13 Jbeta primers. Profiling relied on immunoSEQ multiplex PCR, and the TCRdb table lists in-frame clones only, not all of them. The table records under 200,000 clones, around 77% of them present only once. The sample comprised PBMCs. Receptor source: a woman aged 45-65 years in good health and CMV-seropositive.

This chain joins TRBV2 and TRBJ2-5; D call uncertain. The end of the DNA fits TRBJ2-7 better, so the J call may be wrong. CDR3 size: 15 residues. Germline V gene sequence: CDR1 SNHLY, CDR2 FYNNEI. The CDR3 region has the DNA TGTGCCAGCAGTGCGGCGGCAGCTGAGACCTACGAGCAGTACTTC. Residues: CASSAAAAETYEQYF.

The chain joins TRBV19 to TRBJ2-7; TRBD1 aligns across 7 bases. V lost 3 bases and J lost 3; bases outside the gene matches: 8. The CDR3 has 15 amino acids. The germline V gene encodes CDR1 LNHDA and CDR2 SQIVND (reference sequence). In DNA form, the CDR3 reads TGTGCCAGTAGTATGTTGAGGGGGCGCGGCTACGAGCAGTACTTC. Its protein product is CASSMLRGRGYEQYF. Using reference TRBV19 and TRBJ2-7 for the parts outside the CDR3, the full variable domain is DGGITQSPKYLFRKEGQNVTLSCEQNLNHDAMYWYRQDPGQGLRLIYYSQIVNDFQKGDIAEGYSVSREKKESFPLTVTSAQKNPTAFYLCASSMLRGRGYEQYFGPGTRLTVT.

The chain uses TRBV7-2 and TRBJ2-5; 7 nucleotides match TRBD2. The V gene end was trimmed by 1 base and the J gene end by 5 bases; junction bases not matched to a gene: 7. CDR3 length: 15 amino acids. Germline V gene lookup returns CDR1 SGHTA and CDR2 FQGNSA. This CDR3 is CASSLGGGLGETQYF. CDR3 bases: TGTGCCAGCAGCTTAGGGGGAGGGCTTGGGGAGACCCAGTACTTC. Drawing the rest from reference TRBV7-2 and TRBJ2-5, the complete variable domain is GAGVSQSPSNKVTEKGKDVELRCDPISGHTALYWYRQSLGQGLEFLIYFQGNSAPDKSGLPSDRFSAERTGGSVSTLTIQRTQQEDSAVYLCASSLGGGLGETQYFGPGTRLLVL.

This rearrangement joins TRBV18 to TRBJ1-1; no firm D call. In germline, CDR1 is KGHSH, CDR2 LQKENI. The CDR3 is made up of 15 amino acids. V was trimmed by 3 bases and J by 4 bases, leaving 15 bases between them. The CDR3 loop reads CASSPRRAGSTEAFF. The CDR3, as DNA: TGTGCCAGCTCACCGCGTCGCGCGGGGAGCACTGAAGCTTTCTTT.

The chain combines TRBV27 with TRBJ2-7, with D uncertain. V was shortened by 4 bases and J by 4 bases, with 8 bases between the two germline ends. This CDR3 spans 12 amino acids. The V gene's germline CDR1 is MNHEY and CDR2 SMNVEV (reference sequence). CDR3 DNA sequence: TGTGCCAGCAGTTCCCCTACTTACGAGCAGTACTTC. Translation gives CASSSPTYEQYF.

Only a few counts were recorded for this clone. The chain recombines TRBV10-3 with TRBJ2-1; D unclear. The length of the CDR3 is 13 residues. The V gene's germline CDR1 is ENHRY and CDR2 SYGVKD. Trimming removed 1 base from V and 6 bases from J, with 7 bases in between. CDR3 sequence: CAISEYSGNEQFF. The CDR3 coding sequence is TGTGCCATCAGTGAGTACAGTGGCAATGAGCAGTTCTTC.

For the CDR3, the DNA is TGTGCCAGCAGTTCTCCGGGTAGCGGGAGGGCCAAGGACGAGCAGTACTTC. It translates to CASSSPGSGRAKDEQYF. This chain connects TRBV28 to TRBJ2-7; 11 nucleotides line up with TRBD2. CDR3 length: 17 residues. J was trimmed by 5 bases and V by 4 bases; bases with no gene match: 13. Germline CDR1 reads MDHEN; CDR2 reads SYDVKM.

The rearrangement joins TRBV11-3 to TRBJ2-3; D may be TRBD2 (6 bases). Per the germline V gene, CDR1 is SGHNT and CDR2 is YENEEA. The ends were cut back, 3 bases at V and 5 bases at J, with 9 bases in the middle. The CDR3 runs 13 residues. The CDR3 DNA reads TGTGCCAGCAGCTTGAGGAGGGGAGATACGCAGTATTTT. It specifies CASSLRRGDTQYF.

The V and J genes are TRBV27 and TRBJ1-5, with D possibly matching TRBD1 (6 bases). This CDR3 spans 13 amino acids. CDR1 and CDR2 from the germline V gene are MNHEY and SMNVEV (reference sequence). Trimming cost V 5 bases and J 6 bases, with 11 bases left between them. CDR3 residues: CASSPGAGQPQHF. The CDR3 nucleotides are TGTGCCAGCAGTCCAGGGGCCGGTCAGCCCCAGCATTTT.

The chain is built from TRBV7-9 and TRBJ2-1; weak D call: TRBD2 (5 bases). Per the germline V gene, CDR1 is SEHNR and CDR2 is FQNEAQ (reference sequence). V was trimmed by 4 bases and J by 5 bases, leaving 15 bases between them. The CDR3 has 15 amino acids. The CDR3 sequence is CASSSTRVTNNEQFF. DNA of the CDR3: TGTGCCAGCAGCTCCACGAGGGTCACTAACAATGAGCAGTTCTTC.

The chain recombines TRBV6-6 with TRBJ1-5; TRBD1 aligns across 8 bases. Looked up from germline, CDR1 is MNHNY and CDR2 is SVGAGI (reference sequence). CDR3 size: 15 residues. Trimming at V came to 4 bases and at J to 2 bases, leaving 4 bases not matched to a gene. The CDR3 spells CASSSGGRGNQPQHF. As DNA, the CDR3 is TGTGCCAGCAGTTCAGGGGGCCGAGGCAATCAGCCCCAGCATTTT.

The gene calls are TRBV5-1 and TRBJ1-5, with TRBD1 identical over 8 bases. With 4 bases clipped from V and 6 bases from J, the junction kept 9 bases outside the gene matches. The CDR3 is 15 residues long. Germline CDR1 SGHRS, CDR2 YFSETQ. The CDR3 sequence: CASSPTTGVGQPQHF. CDR3 bases: TGCGCCAGCAGCCCAACGACAGGGGTCGGTCAGCCCCAGCATTTT.

A note on this clone: Relative to the germline gene, one junction end is altered; a read error may explain this. This sequence joins TRBV7-9 and TRBJ1-4; unclear D gene. There are 11 residues in the CDR3. Germline values: CDR1 SEHNR, CDR2 FQNEAQ (reference sequence). The CDR3 nucleotides read TGTGCCAGCAGCTTCGGGTCCGACCAGCTTTTT. Its protein is CASSFGSDQLF.

For this clone: At one boundary the junction diverges from the germline segment, which might be a read error. This CDR3 is CASSSSDSPTF. CDR3 nucleotides: TGTGCCAGCAGCTCCTCCGACAGCCCTACATTC. The gene calls are TRBV7-3 and TRBJ1-2; possible D gene TRBD1, 5 bases. The CDR3 consists of 11 residues. CDR1 is SGHTA and CDR2 is FQGTGA in the germline V gene.

The chain employs TRBV29-1 and TRBJ1-4; 9 nucleotides match TRBD1. Germline V lookup: CDR1 SQVTM, CDR2 ANQGSEA. With V trimmed by 5 bases and J by 7 bases, 8 bases remained unmatched. CDR3 length: 14 residues. CDR3 nucleotides: TGCAGCGTTCTACCGGGACAGGGAGGTGAAAAACTGTTTTTT. Residues: CSVLPGQGGEKLFF.

The J gene is TRBJ1-2, the V gene TRBV9; 7 bases are a match to TRBD1. This CDR3 region has 13 residues. V dropped 4 bases and J dropped 3; count of bases not matched to a gene: 3. Germline V gene sequence: CDR1 SGDLS, CDR2 YYNGEE. The CDR3 nucleotides read TGTGCCAGCAGCCCGGGACAGTACTATGGCTACACCTTC. Its translation: CASSPGQYYGYTF.

J is TRBJ2-7 and V is TRBV5-1; the D gene is possibly TRBD2 (5 bases). Germline loops: CDR1 SGHRS, CDR2 YFSETQ. With 2 bases removed from V and 2 bases from J, the gap between germline ends came to 14 bases. The CDR3 sequence is 15 residues long. CDR3 protein: CASSFGGGLAYEQYF. The DNA of the CDR3 is TGCGCCAGCAGCTTTGGAGGCGGCCTAGCCTACGAGCAGTACTTC.

J is TRBJ1-2 and V is TRBV15; 10 positions agree with TRBD1. With 3 bases clipped from V and 6 bases from J, the junction kept 4 bases outside the gene matches. The CDR3 totals 14 residues. The germline V gene has CDR1 LNHNV and CDR2 YYDKDF (reference sequence). For the CDR3, the DNA is TGTGCCACCAGCAGGGGTGGGACAGGGGATGGCTACACCTTC. As protein: CATSRGGTGDGYTF.

The rearrangement links TRBV19 to TRBJ1-2; D unresolved. Trimming left V 5 bases short and J 3 bases short, with 13 bases between. This CDR3 has 14 residues. Germline V CDR1 and CDR2: LNHDA, SQIVND (reference sequence). The CDR3 spells CASSRLRADYGYTF. CDR3 in DNA: TGTGCCAGTAGTCGATTGCGGGCGGACTATGGCTACACCTTC. The whole variable domain, filled in from reference TRBV19 and TRBJ1-2, reads DGGITQSPKYLFRKEGQNVTLSCEQNLNHDAMYWYRQDPGQGLRLIYYSQIVNDFQKGDIAEGYSVSREKKESFPLTVTSAQKNPTAFYLCASSRLRADYGYTFGSGTRLTVV.

V is TRBV29-1 and J is TRBJ2-5; 11 nucleotides match TRBD1. V trimming: 6 bases; J trimming: 5 bases; junction bases outside the gene matches: 14. Germline V CDR1 and CDR2: SQVTM, ANQGSEA. The CDR3 is made up of 16 amino acids. The CDR3 loop is CSVGQGASGPMETQYF. CDR3 DNA: TGCAGCGTAGGACAGGGGGCCAGCGGGCCGATGGAGACCCAGTACTTC.

This clone turned up a few times. This chain connects TRBV4-3 to TRBJ2-5, with TRBD2 as a possible D gene (7 bases). The CDR3 contains 15 residues. Germline CDR1 and CDR2: LGHNA and YSLEER. Trimming took off 1 base at V and 7 bases at J, with 16 bases between the two ends. Written as DNA, the CDR3 is TGCGCCAGCAGCCAAGGGGCGGGGGCTCGGGGGACCCAGTACTTC. Translation: CASSQGAGARGTQYF.

The gene calls are TRBV30 and TRBJ1-2, with D uncertain. The length of the CDR3 is 12 residues. Trimming pared 2 bases from V and 7 bases from J, leaving 11 bases between. Germline loops: CDR1 GTSNPN, CDR2 SVGIG (reference sequence). In nucleotides, the CDR3 is TGTGCCTGGAGTCTCAGCGGCCGTGGCTACACCTTC. It yields the protein CAWSLSGRGYTF.

The chain carries TRBV7-9 and TRBJ2-5, with 7 bases lining up with TRBD1. The DNA end lines up better with TRBJ2-7; the J call may be wrong. Germline CDR1 and CDR2: SEHNR and FQNEAQ (reference sequence). This CDR3 is 15 amino acids long. CDR3 nucleotide sequence: TGTGCCAGCAGCAAAGGGGGCCCTGCCTCCTACGAGCAGTACTTC. Translating gives CASSKGGPASYEQYF.

CDR3 bases: TGTGCCAGCAGCTTCTCCGGGGATTACGAGCAGTACTTC. Its translation is CASSFSGDYEQYF. This sequence joins TRBV7-2 and TRBJ2-5; tentatively, D is TRBD2 (5 bases). The J call is in doubt because the DNA end fits TRBJ2-7 better. The CDR3 spans 13 residues. Per germline, CDR1 SGHTA and CDR2 FQGNSA.

For this clone: One end of the junction is discordant with germline, which a read error may explain. The chain couples TRBV7-9 to TRBJ2-3; possible D gene TRBD2, 5 bases. Germline V CDR1 and CDR2: SEHNR, FQNEAQ (reference sequence). The CDR3 spans 17 residues. CDR3 amino acids: CSSSLARGTISTDTQYF. As DNA, the CDR3 is TGTTCCAGCAGCTTAGCTCGGGGAACGATTAGCACAGATACGCAGTATTTT. The complete variable domain, with remaining parts taken from reference TRBV7-9 and TRBJ2-3, reads DTGVSQNPRHKITKRGQNVTFRCDPISEHNRLYWYRQTLGQGPEFLTYFQNEAQLEKSRLLSDRFSAERPKGSFSTLEIQRTEQGDSAMYLCSSSLARGTISTDTQYFGPGTRLTVL.

The chain has TRBV5-8 and TRBJ2-7; TRBD1 agrees at 7 bases. The CDR3 sequence is 14 residues long. The trim removed 4 bases at V and 4 bases at J, leaving 8 bases unmatched. Per the germline V gene, CDR1 is SGHTS and CDR2 is YDEGEE. The DNA for the CDR3 is TGTGCCAGCAGCCCACGATCGACAGGGTACGAGCAGTACTTC. Its translation is CASSPRSTGYEQYF.

The chain uses TRBV19 and TRBJ2-3, with 8 bases matching TRBD2. Per germline, CDR1 LNHDA and CDR2 SQIVND (reference sequence). Trimming took 4 bases from V and 4 from J; bases not matched to a gene: 1. The CDR3 has 13 amino acids. The CDR3 bases are TGTGCCAGTAGTACGGGGGGGGCAGATACGCAGTATTTT. Translation gives CASSTGGADTQYF. The full variable domain, its missing parts supplied by reference TRBV19 and TRBJ2-3, is DGGITQSPKYLFRKEGQNVTLSCEQNLNHDAMYWYRQDPGQGLRLIYYSQIVNDFQKGDIAEGYSVSREKKESFPLTVTSAQKNPTAFYLCASSTGGADTQYFGPGTRLTVL.